The 23 T cell receptor beta chains presented below share a single source sample, sequenced in a study of vaccination effects on CD4 cells after COVID-19. The antigens of these receptors remain unknown. Before any sequencing was done, the ViraFEST assay used viral peptide pools to expand antigen-specific CD4+ T cells. At the end of less than 12 days of culture, CD4+ T cells were isolated. Participants were vaccinated with two doses of either the BNT162b2 or mRNA-1273 vaccine. TCRdb's copy holds only in-frame clones and misses some; the assay was immunoSEQ multiplex PCR. Of about 69,000 clones listed, around three quarters are singletons. Sequencing used CD4+ T cells from PBMCs cultured with HCoV-OC43 spike peptides, obtained after COVID-19 vaccination. Noted subset: HCoV-OC43 spike overlapping peptide pool stimulation. The receptors originated from a human donor who received a COVID-19 vaccine.

The chain links TRBV19 to TRBJ2-2; no firm D call. The CDR3 has 14 residues. V was pared by 6 bases and J by 7 bases, with 15 bases between. Germline CDR1 reads LNHDA; CDR2 reads SQIVND (reference sequence). Here the CDR3 DNA reads TGTGCCAGTAGACGCGCAGAGCAGGTCGGGGAGCTGTTTTTT. It codes for CASRRAEQVGELFF.

This clone was observed a few times. The genes are TRBV2 and TRBJ2-6; the match to TRBD2 covers 9 bases. Trimming cost V 7 bases and J 3 bases; bases outside gene matches: 4. This CDR3 region has 15 residues. Germline values: CDR1 SNHLY, CDR2 FYNNEI. CDR3 amino acids: CASTLLAGGANVLTF. For the CDR3, the DNA is TGTGCCAGCACCCTACTAGCGGGTGGGGCCAACGTCCTGACTTTC.

The V gene is TRBV30, the J gene TRBJ2-7, with 8 bases matching TRBD1. The V gene's germline CDR1 is GTSNPN and CDR2 SVGIG (reference sequence). This CDR3 has 13 residues. Trimming at V came to 5 bases and at J to 0 bases, leaving 3 bases not matched to a gene. The CDR3 protein is CAWGQGISYEQYV. CDR3 bases: TGTGCCTGGGGACAGGGTATCTCCTACGAGCAGTACGTC.

This clone has only a few counts. The V gene is TRBV18, the J gene TRBJ1-6; D possibly corresponds to TRBD1 (6 bases). The CDR3 extends over 15 amino acids. Germline V gives CDR1 KGHSH, CDR2 LQKENI. V lost 3 bases and J 5 bases, leaving 11 bases between the germline ends. The CDR3 loop is CASSPLDSHNSPLHF. As DNA, the CDR3 is TGTGCCAGCTCACCTCTGGACAGCCATAATTCACCCCTCCACTTT.

This sequence joins TRBV25-1 and TRBJ1-3; tentative D call: TRBD1 (6 bases). Per germline, CDR1 MGHDK and CDR2 SYGVNS. CDR3 length: 15 residues. V lost 5 bases and J 0 bases, leaving 11 bases between the germline ends. CDR3 protein: CASSPRTDSGNTIYF. Here the CDR3 DNA reads TGTGCCAGCAGTCCCCGGACAGACTCTGGAAACACCATATATTTT.

The chain employs TRBV5-1 and TRBJ2-7; either TRBD1 or TRBD2 may supply D (7 bases each). V lost 4 bases, J lost 6 bases, and 17 bases lay in between. The CDR3 extends over 14 amino acids. Germline CDR1 reads SGHRS; CDR2 reads YFSETQ. CDR3: CASSQQGGLSEQYV. Here the CDR3 DNA reads TGCGCCAGCAGCCAGCAGGGGGGGTTGTCCGAGCAGTACGTC.

This sequence joins TRBV6-1 and TRBJ1-2; tentatively, D is TRBD1 (6 bases). Looked up from germline, CDR1 is MNHNS and CDR2 is SASEGT. V was cut by 2 bases and J by 8 bases, with 18 bases left in between. The CDR3 has 15 amino acids. CDR3 sequence reads: CASSEPRGPLEGYTF. In DNA, the CDR3 is TGTGCCAGCAGTGAACCCCGGGGGCCTTTGGAGGGCTACACCTTC.

The V gene is TRBV30, the J gene TRBJ1-2; D perhaps matches TRBD1 (6 bases). Germline values: CDR1 GTSNPN, CDR2 SVGIG (reference sequence). CDR3 length: 13 amino acids. The germline V and J ends were trimmed by 4 bases and 8 bases, with 17 bases remaining between them. CDR3 protein: CAWTRQEMGGYTF. The CDR3 nucleotides are TGTGCCTGGACCAGACAGGAGATGGGAGGCTACACCTTC.

The chain recombines TRBV5-1 with TRBJ2-1; D uncertain. V was cut by 1 base and J by 2 bases, with 13 bases left in between. Germline values: CDR1 SGHRS, CDR2 YFSETQ. The CDR3 is made up of 16 amino acids. This CDR3 is CASSLRHPTPYNEQFF. In DNA, the CDR3 is TGCGCCAGCAGCTTGCGACACCCAACCCCCTACAATGAGCAGTTCTTC.

This chain connects TRBV7-2 to TRBJ2-5; 12 nucleotides align to TRBD2. The V segment lost 4 bases and the J segment 1 base; nucleotides outside the gene matches: 7. The CDR3 loop spans 17 amino acids. CDR1 is SGHTA and CDR2 is FQGNSA in the germline V gene. CDR3 sequence reads: CASSSSGGARPQETQYF. The CDR3 region has the DNA TGTGCCAGCAGCTCTAGCGGGGGGGCCCGGCCCCAAGAGACCCAGTACTTC.

The chain is built from TRBV28 and TRBJ1-2, with unresolved D. CDR3 length equals 12 residues. Trimming removed 8 bases from V and 5 bases from J, with 12 bases in between. Per the germline V gene, CDR1 is MDHEN and CDR2 is SYDVKM. The CDR3 region is CASSPPGYGYTF. The CDR3 DNA follows: TGTGCCAGCTCCCCCCCCGGTTATGGCTACACCTTC.

The chain combines TRBV6-1 with TRBJ2-4; 10 bases are shared with TRBD1. This CDR3 spans 16 amino acids. Germline V gene sequence: CDR1 MNHNS, CDR2 SASEGT. V shed 4 bases and J 4 bases; nucleotides not matched to a gene: 7. CDR3 sequence: CASSGFGTGVKNIQYF. The DNA of the CDR3 is TGTGCCAGCAGTGGATTCGGGACAGGGGTAAAAAACATTCAGTACTTC.

The chain recombines TRBV6-5 with TRBJ2-7, with D perhaps TRBD1 (6 bases). Deletions cut 4 bases from V and 4 bases from J, with 17 bases between. The CDR3 is 15 residues long. From germline, CDR1 is MNHEY and CDR2 SVGAGI. The CDR3 loop reads CASSSWQGRGYEQYV. In DNA form, the CDR3 reads TGTGCCAGCAGTTCGTGGCAGGGAAGGGGGTACGAGCAGTACGTC.

The chain recombines TRBV28 with TRBJ1-1; a possible D gene is TRBD1 (6 bases). Germline V gene sequence: CDR1 MDHEN, CDR2 SYDVKM. CDR3 length: 13 amino acids. For the CDR3, the DNA is TGTGGCGTTGCGGGGGCTACGGGCACTGAAGCTTTCTTT. Amino acid sequence: CGVAGATGTEAFF.

The chain is built from TRBV28 and TRBJ1-2; no reliable D call. In germline, CDR1 is MDHEN, CDR2 SYDVKM. There are 11 residues in the CDR3. V lost 7 bases and J lost 0, with 3 bases in between. The CDR3 region has the DNA TGTGCCAGCACCTCTAACTATGGCTACACCTTC. Its translation is CASTSNYGYTF.

This clone was counted between two and nine times. The chain has TRBV5-1 and TRBJ2-1; D is unresolved. Looked up from germline, CDR1 is SGHRS and CDR2 is YFSETQ. The ends were cut back, 0 bases at V and 8 bases at J, with 9 bases in the middle. The CDR3 covers 13 residues. CDR3 bases: TGCGCCAGCAGCTTGGCCGCAGGCTATGAGCAGTTCTTC. This codes for CASSLAAGYEQFF.

V usage is TRBV4-2 and J usage is TRBJ1-2, with D unresolved. Germline V gene sequence: CDR1 LGHNA, CDR2 YNFKEQ. The CDR3 has 13 amino acids. The V gene lost 0 bases and the J gene lost 4 bases, with 6 bases spanning the gap. This chain's CDR3 is CASSQDAGYGYTF. The CDR3 DNA is TGTGCCAGCAGCCAAGACGCGGGCTATGGCTACACCTTC.

This clone was detected a few times. J is TRBJ1-2 and V is TRBV30, with TRBD1 matching 7 bases. Per the germline V gene, CDR1 is GTSNPN and CDR2 is SVGIG (reference sequence). Trimming cost V 2 bases and J 7 bases; bases outside gene matches: 7. The CDR3 contains 13 residues. In DNA, the CDR3 is TGTGCCTGGAGTCAGGGGGAGGCCTCTGGCTACACCTTC. It is translated as CAWSQGEASGYTF. The variable domain in full, completed from reference TRBV30 and TRBJ1-2, reads SQTIHQWPATLVQPVGSPLSLECTVEGTSNPNLYWYRQAAGRGLQLLFYSVGIGQISSEVPQNLSASRPQDRQFILSSKKLLLSDSGFYLCAWSQGEASGYTFGSGTRLTVV.

The rearrangement links TRBV5-1 to TRBJ1-1; 8 positions agree with TRBD1. Per germline, CDR1 SGHRS and CDR2 YFSETQ. J lost 2 bases, V lost 4 bases, and 16 bases had no gene match. This CDR3 is built from 18 residues. The CDR3 loop reads CASSTGDRPPIPNTEAFF. The CDR3 nucleotides read TGCGCCAGCAGCACCGGGGACAGGCCCCCTATTCCCAACACTGAAGCTTTCTTT.

The V call is TRBV2, the J call TRBJ2-7; no firm D call. The CDR3 spans 14 residues. V was trimmed by 10 bases and J by 0 bases, leaving 16 bases between them. Looked up from germline, CDR1 is SNHLY and CDR2 is FYNNEI. CDR3 sequence: CATKSEGFSYEQYV. The CDR3 nucleotides read TGTGCCACTAAATCAGAAGGGTTCTCCTACGAGCAGTACGTC.

This chain connects TRBV5-8 to TRBJ2-3; TRBD2 matches at 7 bases. The J segment lost 0 bases and the V segment lost 7 bases, leaving 23 bases of the junction unmatched. This CDR3 comprises 20 residues. Germline CDR1 is SGHTS and CDR2 is YDEGEE. CDR3 in DNA: TGTGCCAGCCCTAAAGGGTGGTCCCGGGCGGGGGAGCAGAGCACAGATACGCAGTATTTT. Amino acids: CASPKGWSRAGEQSTDTQYF.

This chain connects TRBV4-2 to TRBJ1-2; D call uncertain. CDR3 length: 13 residues. Germline V gene lookup returns CDR1 LGHNA and CDR2 YNFKEQ. Trimming stripped 0 bases from V and 4 bases from J, with 6 bases between. The CDR3 here is CASSQDFLYGYTF. For the CDR3, the DNA is TGTGCCAGCAGCCAAGATTTTCTCTATGGCTACACCTTC.

The rearrangement links TRBV7-9 to TRBJ2-5, with D maybe TRBD1 (6 bases). The germline V gene encodes CDR1 SEHNR and CDR2 FQNEAQ (reference sequence). There are 13 residues in the CDR3. The germline V and J ends were trimmed by 10 bases and 2 bases, with 14 bases remaining between them. CDR3 residues: CAIQQGGQETQYF. Here the CDR3 DNA reads TGTGCCATCCAACAGGGCGGACAAGAGACCCAGTACTTC.